The 15 T cell receptor beta chains listed next were all sequenced from one sample in a study of siplizumab effects on memory and regulatory T cells. TCRdb keeps only in-frame clones here, not all; method: immunoSEQ multiplex PCR. Of roughly 120,000 clones in the sample, just under 95% were seen once. Sequencing was done on a sample of CD4+ T cells sorted from blood. These receptors originate from a human donor in good health.

For the CDR3, the DNA is TGCGCCAGCAGCTTGGGACAGAGCTCTGGAAACACCATATATTTT. This sequence encodes CASSLGQSSGNTIYF. The chain uses TRBV5-1 and TRBJ1-3, with D maybe TRBD1 (5 bases). Germline values: CDR1 SGHRS, CDR2 YFSETQ. This CDR3 region has 15 residues. V was clipped by 0 bases and J by 0 bases, with 7 bases between them.

The genes are TRBV7-2 and TRBJ1-1, with D unresolved. Trimming took off 3 bases at V and 4 bases at J, with 12 bases between the two ends. This CDR3 comprises 14 residues. The germline V gene has CDR1 SGHTA and CDR2 FQGNSA. The CDR3 spells CASSFRPHSTEAFF. The CDR3 DNA follows: TGTGCCAGCAGCTTCCGCCCACACAGCACTGAAGCTTTCTTT. The full variable domain, its missing parts supplied by reference TRBV7-2 and TRBJ1-1, is GAGVSQSPSNKVTEKGKDVELRCDPISGHTALYWYRQSLGQGLEFLIYFQGNSAPDKSGLPSDRFSAERTGGSVSTLTIQRTQQEDSAVYLCASSFRPHSTEAFFGQGTRLTVV.

The chain joins TRBV18 to TRBJ2-7; D is possibly TRBD1 or TRBD2 (5 bases each). The CDR3 totals 13 residues. V gave up 5 bases and J gave up 0 bases, with 8 bases separating them. Germline V gene sequence: CDR1 KGHSH, CDR2 LQKENI. This chain's CDR3 is CASSRGPSYEQYF. The CDR3 DNA follows: TGTGCCAGCTCAAGGGGACCCTCCTACGAGCAGTACTTC.

This chain uses TRBV6-4 with TRBJ2-6; D is undetermined. CDR1 is MRHNA and CDR2 is SNTAGT in the germline V gene. The CDR3 runs 17 residues. Trimming cost V 0 bases and J 4 bases, with 13 bases left between them. The CDR3 DNA follows: TGTGCCAGCAGTGACTCTTATATGACGCGAGGGGCCAACGTCCTGACTTTC. Translation gives CASSDSYMTRGANVLTF.

This sequence joins TRBV7-8 and TRBJ2-1, with 10 bases matching TRBD2. The V and J ends lost 5 bases and 3 bases, in that order; junction bases with no gene match: 4. Germline CDR1 reads SGHVS; CDR2 reads FQNEAQ. The CDR3 covers 15 residues. In nucleotides, the CDR3 is TGTGCCAGCAGCCCGCGGACTAGCGGCTACAATGAGCAGTTCTTC. It specifies CASSPRTSGYNEQFF.

The chain recombines TRBV15 with TRBJ2-4; D is undetermined. CDR1 and CDR2 from the germline V gene are LNHNV and YYDKDF (reference sequence). This CDR3 is built from 15 residues. The ends were cut back, 4 bases at V and 1 base at J, with 11 bases in the middle. DNA for the CDR3: TGTGCCACCAGCATCGACCTCTCTGCCAAAAACATTCAGTACTTC. Translation gives CATSIDLSAKNIQYF.

This chain's CDR3 is CASSQAPRAGYYGYTF. In DNA form, the CDR3 reads TGTGCCAGCAGCCAGGCCCCGAGGGCAGGGTATTATGGCTACACCTTC. This chain links TRBV4-2 with TRBJ1-2; D perhaps matches TRBD1 (5 bases). Germline values: CDR1 LGHNA, CDR2 YNFKEQ. V shed 3 bases and J shed 5 bases, with 19 bases lying between them. The CDR3 length is 16 residues.

This clone was counted once. This chain joins TRBV18 and TRBJ1-3; D not resolved. CDR1 is KGHSH and CDR2 is LQKENI in the germline V gene. This CDR3 is 16 amino acids long. The V end lost 0 bases, the J end lost 0 bases, and 9 bases lay between the germline ends. The CDR3 loop is CASSPPSFGSGNTIYF. CDR3 sequence (DNA): TGTGCCAGCTCACCACCGTCGTTCGGCTCTGGAAACACCATATATTTT.

J is TRBJ1-2 and V is TRBV2; D unclear. Germline V CDR1 and CDR2: SNHLY, FYNNEI. The CDR3 has 14 amino acids. Trimming took off 3 bases at V and 1 base at J, with 9 bases between the two ends. This CDR3 is CASSERQINYGYTF. CDR3 sequence (DNA): TGTGCCAGCAGTGAGAGGCAGATTAACTATGGCTACACCTTC.

The chain is built from TRBV15 and TRBJ2-7; 11 bases map to TRBD2. Germline lookup yields CDR1 LNHNV and CDR2 YYDKDF (reference sequence). V shed 2 bases, J shed 2 bases, and the junction held 8 bases outside the gene matches. The CDR3 runs to 17 residues. The DNA for the CDR3 is TGTGCCACCAGCAGAAATCCGACTAGCGGGATCACCTACGAGCAGTACTTC. This translates into CATSRNPTSGITYEQYF.

The genes are TRBV5-1 and TRBJ2-2; TRBD1 might be the D (6 bases). V gave up 4 bases and J gave up 5 bases, with 12 bases separating them. There are 14 residues in the CDR3. The germline CDR1 and CDR2 sequences are SGHRS and YFSETQ. Here the CDR3 DNA reads TGCGCCAGCAGCACACAAGGGGGAACCGGGGAGCTGTTTTTT. The encoded protein is CASSTQGGTGELFF. The full variable domain, completed using reference TRBV5-1 and TRBJ2-2, is KAGVTQTPRYLIKTRGQQVTLSCSPISGHRSVSWYQQTPGQGLQFLFEYFSETQRNKGNFPGRFSGRQFSNSRSEMNVSTLELGDSALYLCASSTQGGTGELFFGEGSRLTVL.

This chain uses TRBV11-2 with TRBJ2-1, with D possibly TRBD2 on 6 matching bases. The V and J ends lost 3 bases and 6 bases respectively, with 18 bases between them. The CDR3 sequence is 16 residues long. CDR1 SGHAT and CDR2 FQNNGV come from the germline V gene. CDR3 sequence reads: CASSLGGLSTSNEQFF. CDR3 DNA sequence: TGTGCCAGCAGCTTGGGGGGACTTTCTACCTCCAATGAGCAGTTCTTC.

The J gene is TRBJ2-1, the V gene TRBV12-5, with 11 bases that match TRBD2. Germline V gives CDR1 LGHNT, CDR2 FRNRAP. The CDR3 has 16 residues. The junction had 11 bases not matched to a gene; V was cut back by 1 base and J by 12 bases. DNA for the CDR3: TGTGCTAGTGGTTTGGACTATAGCGGGAGGGCCTTACGGCAGTTCTTC. Protein: CASGLDYSGRALRQFF.

The V and J genes are TRBV7-2 and TRBJ2-5; no reliable D call. This CDR3 spans 14 amino acids. CDR1 is SGHTA, CDR2 FQGNSA, per germline. Trimming shortened V by 1 base and J by 2 bases, and 8 bases separated the two germline ends. CDR3 sequence: CASSLGGLQETQYF. In nucleotides, the CDR3 is TGTGCCAGCAGCTTAGGTGGCTTACAAGAGACCCAGTACTTC.

This clone has more than one count but fewer than ten. This sequence joins TRBV27 and TRBJ2-3; D gene uncertain. V was clipped by 5 bases and J by 1 base, with 10 bases between them. The CDR3 covers 14 residues. Germline CDR1 reads MNHEY; CDR2 reads SMNVEV (reference sequence). CDR3 amino acids: CASSTELGTDTQYF. Written as DNA, the CDR3 is TGTGCCAGCAGTACTGAGTTGGGCACAGATACGCAGTATTTT.